These 3 T cell receptor beta chains share one sample of origin, sequenced in a study of CD8 T cells in Susac syndrome. Random-hexamer reverse transcription was applied to 0.5 to 1 ug RNA. TCRdb reprocessed the immunoSEQ multiplex PCR reads with MiXCR, giving one entry per CDR3 protein. The table includes about 200,000 distinct CDR3 sequences, roughly 90% detected once. The sequenced sample consisted of CD4+ T cells from PBMCs. These TCRs come from a human donor with Susac syndrome.

The chain employs TRBV5-1 and TRBJ2-4; 13 nucleotides match TRBD2. V gave up 0 bases and J gave up 8 bases; unmatched junction bases: 5. This CDR3 is built from 16 residues. From germline, CDR1 is SGHRS and CDR2 YFSETQ. The chain's CDR3 is CASSLGTSGGGDIQYF. The DNA for the CDR3 is TGCGCCAGCAGCTTGGGGACTAGCGGGGGAGGAGACATTCAGTACTTC.

V usage is TRBV10-3 and J usage is TRBJ1-3, with D unresolved. Germline values: CDR1 ENHRY, CDR2 SYGVKD. The V end lost 4 bases, the J end lost 4 bases, and 5 bases lay between the germline ends. This CDR3 comprises 12 residues. The CDR3 DNA is TGTGCCATCAGTGGCGCCGGAAACACCATATATTTT. Its translation is CAISGAGNTIYF.

This chain joins TRBV6-1 and TRBJ1-2; D remains ambiguous. V was pared by 8 bases and J by 1 base, with 5 bases between. Germline V CDR1 and CDR2: MNHNS, SASEGT. The CDR3 is 11 amino acids. The CDR3 nucleotides read TGTGCCAGCTTCATTAACTATGGCTACACCTTC. This gives the protein CASFINYGYTF.